One and the same sample provided the 17 T cell receptor beta chains below, sequenced in a study of metastatic and nonmetastatic thyroid tumors. Patients were all untreated before their thyroid surgery. TCRdb reanalyzed the PCR reads with MiXCR. In the table there are over 10,000 clones, around 29% of which are singletons. The material sequenced was tumor tissue. The receptors were sampled from a female donor with papillary thyroid cancer or a benign thyroid nodule (not recorded which). Some clones in this sample may be carry-over from other donors' samples.

The V and J genes are TRBV5-1 and TRBJ2-3; 10 bases map to TRBD2. V shed 4 bases, J shed 2 bases, and the junction held 7 bases outside the gene matches. The CDR3 sequence is 16 residues long. The germline V gene has CDR1 SGHRS and CDR2 YFSETQ. The DNA for the CDR3 is TGCGCCAGCAGCCCAGGACTAGCGGACCTCACAGATACGCAGTATTTT. This codes for CASSPGLADLTDTQYF.

This chain links TRBV13 with TRBJ1-1; D not resolved. CDR3 length: 15 residues. V dropped 4 bases and J dropped 1 base, with 13 bases sitting between them. Germline V lookup: CDR1 PRHDT, CDR2 FYEKMQ (reference sequence). The CDR3 loop reads CASSSYWTANTEAFF. The CDR3 region has the DNA TGTGCCAGCAGCTCATATTGGACCGCGAACACTGAAGCTTTCTTT.

V gene TRBV28 combines with J gene TRBJ2-6; D remains unclear. The CDR3 extends over 16 amino acids. V was cut by 4 bases and J by 2 bases, with 12 bases left in between. Germline values: CDR1 MDHEN, CDR2 SYDVKM. In nucleotides, the CDR3 is TGTGCCAGCAGTTCCCGGTGGGTGGCTGGGGCCAACGTCCTGACTTTC. Its protein is CASSSRWVAGANVLTF.

This chain uses TRBV27 with TRBJ2-2, with 8 bases fitting TRBD1. The CDR3 is made up of 14 amino acids. The germline V gene has CDR1 MNHEY and CDR2 SMNVEV (reference sequence). V dropped 5 bases and J dropped 5; count of bases not matched to a gene: 4. The CDR3 loop is CASSVYRGTGELFF. CDR3 nucleotides: TGTGCCAGCAGTGTATACAGGGGGACCGGGGAGCTGTTTTTT.

The chain recombines TRBV6-6 with TRBJ2-7, with a possible D match to TRBD2 (6 bases). Trimming removed 2 bases from V and 4 bases from J, with 15 bases in between. The CDR3 is 15 residues long. The germline V gene has CDR1 MNHNY and CDR2 SVGAGI (reference sequence). The CDR3 nucleotides read TGTGCCAGCAGTTACAGAAGGGGCGGACTATACGAGCAGTACTTC. Translated: CASSYRRGGLYEQYF.

The rearrangement uses TRBV5-4 and TRBJ2-3, with TRBD2 matching over 16 bases. V lost 4 bases to trimming and J lost 4 bases; unmatched junction nucleotides: 24. Germline V gene lookup returns CDR1 SGHNT and CDR2 YYREEE (reference sequence). This CDR3 spans 23 amino acids. In DNA, the CDR3 is TGTGCCAGCAGCATGGGACTAGCGGGAGGGCCTGATGGGTGGTACCCCCCCCCAGATACGCAGTATTTT. It encodes CASSMGLAGGPDGWYPPPDTQYF.

The V call is TRBV20-1, the J call TRBJ2-1; possible D gene TRBD2, 6 bases. Trimming left V 2 bases short and J 4 bases short, with 18 bases between. The CDR3 spans 16 residues. Germline CDR1 DFQATT, CDR2 SNEGSKA (reference sequence). The CDR3 sequence: CSARLTGSRRYNEQFF. The CDR3 DNA is TGCAGTGCTAGATTGACCGGGAGTCGAAGGTACAATGAGCAGTTCTTC.

The rearrangement joins TRBV12-3 or TRBV12-4 to TRBJ1-2; D perhaps matches TRBD1 (6 bases). This CDR3 has 14 residues. With 0 bases removed from V and 6 bases from J, the gap between germline ends came to 11 bases. The CDR3 protein is CASSLAGAGDGYTF. The CDR3 bases are TGTGCCAGCAGTTTAGCGGGGGCCGGGGATGGCTACACCTTC.

J is TRBJ2-7 and V is TRBV6-1, with TRBD1 identical over 7 bases. With 7 bases clipped from V and 0 bases from J, the junction kept 12 bases outside the gene matches. The germline V gene has CDR1 MNHNS and CDR2 SASEGT. This CDR3 spans 16 amino acids. DNA for the CDR3: TGTGCCAGCACCCCCCCCCCCGGGACAGTCTCCTACGAGCAGTACTTC. Its protein is CASTPPPGTVSYEQYF.

With respect to this clone: This may come from a read error, since a much larger clone is one base off. The V and J genes are TRBV9 and TRBJ2-1, with D uncertain. V was trimmed by 1 base and J by 7 bases, leaving 6 bases between them. CDR1 and CDR2 (germline): SGDLS, YYNGEE. The CDR3 loop spans 12 amino acids. The DNA of the CDR3 is TGTGCCAGCAGCGTATTAGAGAATGAGCAGTTCTTC. Its protein is CASSVLENEQFF.

The J gene is TRBJ2-5, the V gene TRBV30; 11 bases are shared with TRBD2. V lost 5 bases, J lost 2 bases, and 4 bases stayed unmatched. Looked up from germline, CDR1 is GTSNPN and CDR2 is SVGIG (reference sequence). The CDR3 extends over 14 amino acids. Here the CDR3 reads CAWLGTSGQETQYF. The DNA of the CDR3 is TGTGCCTGGTTAGGGACTAGCGGACAAGAGACCCAGTACTTC. The variable domain in full, completed from reference TRBV30 and TRBJ2-5, reads SQTIHQWPATLVQPVGSPLSLECTVEGTSNPNLYWYRQAAGRGLQLLFYSVGIGQISSEVPQNLSASRPQDRQFILSSKKLLLSDSGFYLCAWLGTSGQETQYFGPGTRLLVL.

Remarks on this clone: Its ends do not fully match the called genes, so a read error is possible. The chain links TRBV19 to TRBJ1-1; D is perhaps TRBD1 (6 bases). The CDR3 totals 15 residues. CDR1 is LNHDA and CDR2 is SQIVND in the germline V gene (reference sequence). This CDR3 is CAGSVLGRGGTEAFF. The CDR3 coding sequence is TGTGCCGGTAGTGTCCTCGGCAGGGGTGGCACTGAAGCTTTCTTT.

This clone is termed medium-sized (0.01 to 0.1%). The V call is TRBV28, the J call TRBJ1-3; D ambiguous. The germline V and J ends were trimmed by 6 bases and 2 bases, with 14 bases remaining between them. Germline V CDR1 and CDR2: MDHEN, SYDVKM. This CDR3 region has 15 residues. CDR3 amino acids: CASRPVRRAGNTIYF. The CDR3 DNA reads as TGTGCCAGCAGGCCGGTTCGGAGGGCTGGAAACACCATATATTTT.

The chain employs TRBV5-5 and TRBJ1-2, with D unclear. This CDR3 has 14 amino acids. Looked up from germline, CDR1 is SGHKS and CDR2 is YYEKEE (reference sequence). V was shortened by 2 bases and J by 1 base, with 9 bases between the two germline ends. This CDR3 is CASSLGSDNYGYTF. CDR3 DNA: TGTGCCAGCAGCTTAGGGAGCGATAACTATGGCTACACCTTC.

The table lists this clone with a few counts. The V call is TRBV12-3 or TRBV12-4, the J call TRBJ2-7, with D hard to call. V lost 3 bases and J lost 6, with 15 bases in between. The CDR3 has 14 amino acids. CDR3 in DNA: TGTGCCAGCAGTTTTGTAGGTTCGCCCACCGAGCAGTACTTC. This translates into CASSFVGSPTEQYF.

In this sample, this clone turned up a few times. The chain carries TRBV6-1 and TRBJ2-1; D is possibly TRBD2 (5 bases). The CDR3 loop spans 15 amino acids. V dropped 2 bases and J dropped 9 bases, with 17 bases sitting between them. Germline V gene data show CDR1 as MNHNS and CDR2 as SASEGT. Here the CDR3 DNA reads TGTGCCAGCAGTGAACTAGAGAGAGGGCCCGGTGAGCAGTTCTTC. It translates to CASSELERGPGEQFF.

About this clone: This CDR3 is also generated by other DNA sequences in the sample. The V and J genes are TRBV5-1 and TRBJ2-7; no clear D. Per the germline V gene, CDR1 is SGHRS and CDR2 is YFSETQ. This CDR3 region has 12 residues. V lost 4 bases and J 0 bases, leaving 5 bases between the germline ends. CDR3 DNA: TGCGCCAGCAGCCCGTCCTCCTACGAGCAGTACTTC. As protein: CASSPSSYEQYF. The full variable domain, completed using reference TRBV5-1 and TRBJ2-7, is KAGVTQTPRYLIKTRGQQVTLSCSPISGHRSVSWYQQTPGQGLQFLFEYFSETQRNKGNFPGRFSGRQFSNSRSEMNVSTLELGDSALYLCASSPSSYEQYFGPGTRLTVT.